This T cell receptor beta chain was captured by sequencing in a study of T cell repertoires in aging, cancer and after chemotherapy (dated by TCRdb to about 2019). In the study overall: Donors spanned six age groups from 30 or younger to 70 or older, with at least three individuals per group. Alongside 95 to 100 healthy donors serving as a reference group, the cohort included 200 to 250 cancer patients, of whom some 90 had hematological cancers and about 130 had solid cancers. The complete dataset included 8 million to 9.5 million TCR reads. The study profiled peripheral blood TCR beta repertoires from healthy donors and cancer patients to examine immunoaging and T cell reconstitution after chemotherapy. TCR repertoires from healthy donor controls were recorded over periods of several months to years and showed clear clonal overlap between repeated samplings.

Multiplex touch-down PCR with a mixed TRB-A/B primer pool was used to amplify rearranged TRB sequences covering the V, D and J segments. Illumina adapters and sample indices were attached to the amplicons in two consecutive PCR reactions using Phusion HS II polymerase. After gel purification with the NucleoSpin Gel and PCR Clean-up kit, the amplicons were checked using Qubit and an Agilent 2100 Bioanalyzer. The libraries were sequenced on an Illumina MiSeq with 600-cycle, single-indexed, paired-end runs. The original pipeline was this. TRB sequences were processed with MiXCR versions 2.12 and 3.0.5. A clone was defined as each unique CDR3 nucleotide sequence, and only productive sequences supported by at least two reads were kept. The repertoire metrics were Shannon diversity, evenness, clonality (calculated as one minus evenness), and diversity profiles parameterized by alpha from 0 to 5. The IGoR algorithm was used to compute generation probabilities of clones in paired pre- and post-chemotherapy samples. TCRdb reprocessing: public reads trimmed at Q25 with fastp, clones called with MiXCR, in-frame beta chains kept. Rows matching on CDR3 protein sequence are summarized as one entry with the most common DNA and genes. TCRdb, not the authors, supplied the V and J calls. In all, the sample holds under 10,000 distinct CDR3 sequences, and more than 30% of those were seen once. Of the sample, approximately 3.5% is held by the ten largest clones.

Study-level results and caveats: Significantly lower blood TCR diversity and higher clonality were observed in untreated patients with hematological or solid cancers than in age-matched healthy donors. In healthy donors, the decline in TCR diversity with age was mainly due to loss of richness, whereas in cancer patients loss of evenness also played a role. An increase in median generation probability over the chemotherapy interval was observed in both cancer cohorts, suggesting that the repertoire was reconstituted through rebound thymic output. The authors noted that the repertoire data do not allow conclusions about immunological memory after chemotherapy.

This clonotype was observed a handful of times. Its antigen is unknown. Nothing much larger sits one base from this clone, and base qualities are not available. TCR beta rearrangements were amplified from genomic DNA isolated from peripheral blood, not from sorted cells or RNA. For CDR1 and CDR2, the germline V gene lists SGHTA and FQGNSA. The V and J ends are trimmed by 5 bases and 5 bases, leaving 12 bases between them. The CDR3 numbers 13 residues from cysteine through phenylalanine. CDR3 DNA only is kept here, 39 bases in frame from base 1. This TCR was recovered from a human donor in good health. The chain uses TRBV7-2 and TRBJ1-1; the D segment cannot be called with confidence. The specimen sequenced was blood. This receptor carries the CDR3 CASSLTTGTEAFF. Read as DNA, the sequence is TGTGCCAGCAGCCTCACAACGGGGACTGAAGCTTTCTTT.